A single sample is the source of the 24 T cell receptor beta chains below, sequenced in a study of control samples from healthy donors and cancer patients. Sequenced by immunoSEQ multiplex PCR; TCRdb stores in-frame clones only, minus some. The sample carries 70,000 to 90,000 clones, roughly 89% recorded once. The sample taken for sequencing was PBMCs. These receptors came from a woman aged 60-75 years with head and neck cancer.

The V call is TRBV28, the J call TRBJ1-6; D unclear. Looked up from germline, CDR1 is MDHEN and CDR2 is SYDVKM. The length of the CDR3 is 16 residues. V shed 1 base and J shed 9 bases, with 16 bases lying between them. This CDR3 reads CASSLSSQGLSSPLHF. The CDR3, as DNA: TGTGCCAGCAGTTTATCGTCCCAAGGATTAAGTTCACCCCTCCACTTT. Full variable domain (outside the CDR3, taken from reference TRBV28 and TRBJ1-6): DVKVTQSSRYLVKRTGEKVFLECVQDMDHENMFWYRQDPGLGLRLIYFSYDVKMKEKGDIPEGYSVSREKKERFSLILESASTNQTSMYLCASSLSSQGLSSPLHFGNGTRLTVT.

The V call is TRBV3-1 (or the pseudogene TRBV3-2), the J call TRBJ1-3; D gene uncertain. The germline V gene encodes CDR1 LGHDT and CDR2 YNNKEL (reference sequence). The CDR3 runs to 15 residues. V lost 1 base to trimming and J lost 3 bases, with 10 bases between them. The CDR3, as DNA: TGTGCCAGCAGCCAAGTCCGGGTAGGTGGAAACACCATATATTTT. It specifies CASSQVRVGGNTIYF.

This chain connects TRBV2 to TRBJ2-3; maybe TRBD1 (5 bases). The CDR3 totals 14 residues. V was cut by 3 bases and J by 1 base, with 8 bases left in between. Germline values: CDR1 SNHLY, CDR2 FYNNEI. CDR3 nucleotides: TGTGCCAGCAGTGAGTTGACAGGCACAGATACGCAGTATTTT. As protein: CASSELTGTDTQYF.

This clone has a single count. J is TRBJ2-1 and V is TRBV7-9; 7 bases are shared with TRBD2. Germline CDR1 and CDR2: SEHNR and FQNEAQ (reference sequence). CDR3 length equals 16 residues. V was clipped by 2 bases and J by 3 bases; unmatched bases: 7. The DNA of the CDR3 is TGTGCCAGCAGCTTAATGGGGGGAGGGCTCTACAATGAGCAGTTCTTC. Translation: CASSLMGGGLYNEQFF.

V is TRBV6-5 and J is TRBJ1-2, with D unresolved. Germline V gene sequence: CDR1 MNHEY, CDR2 SVGAGI. The CDR3 sequence is 14 residues long. V lost 5 bases, J lost 8 bases, and 18 bases lay in between. The DNA of the CDR3 is TGTGCCAGCAGTAGCCTCGGCGCCGGGTTGGGCTACACCTTC. Its translation is CASSSLGAGLGYTF.

The V gene is TRBV19, the J gene TRBJ2-5; TRBD1 aligns across 8 bases. The CDR3 extends over 16 amino acids. The J segment lost 4 bases and the V segment lost 1 base, leaving 8 bases of the junction unmatched. Germline V gives CDR1 LNHDA, CDR2 SQIVND (reference sequence). Written as DNA, the CDR3 is TGTGCCAGTAGTATAGGTGGACAGGGTACGCCAGAGACCCAGTACTTC. Translating it yields CASSIGGQGTPETQYF.

The chain couples TRBV7-9 to TRBJ2-7; D uncertain. The CDR3 covers 11 residues. From germline, CDR1 is SEHNR and CDR2 FQNEAQ (reference sequence). Between the trimmed V and J ends, which lost 5 bases and 5 bases, there was a span of 7 bases. The CDR3 DNA is TGTGCCAGCAGCCCAGGCAACGAGCAGTACTTC. It specifies CASSPGNEQYF.

This rearrangement joins TRBV18 to TRBJ2-7, with TRBD2 as a possible D gene (6 bases). V was pared by 6 bases and J by 0 bases, with 15 bases between. This CDR3 contains 15 residues. Germline CDR1 and CDR2: KGHSH and LQKENI. Here the CDR3 DNA reads TGTGCCAGCTCGCGGGACGGGCCGAGCTCCTACGAGCAGTACTTC. This translates into CASSRDGPSSYEQYF.

This clone is a singleton in its sample. The chain joins TRBV7-2 to TRBJ2-7; D uncertain. The CDR3 covers 13 residues. From germline, CDR1 is SGHTA and CDR2 FQGNSA. V was trimmed by 7 bases and J by 5 bases, leaving 15 bases between them. The CDR3 spells CASTDVGGDEQYF. The CDR3 DNA reads TGTGCCAGCACGGATGTTGGTGGGGACGAGCAGTACTTC.

The V call is TRBV3-1 (or the pseudogene TRBV3-2), the J call TRBJ2-5; 8 bases line up with TRBD1. The V segment lost 4 bases and the J segment 7 bases; nucleotides outside the gene matches: 5. Germline V gene data show CDR1 as LGHDT and CDR2 as YNNKEL (reference sequence). The CDR3 has 13 residues. The CDR3 nucleotides read TGTGCCAGCAGCCCTACTGGACAGGGGACCCAGTACTTC. Its protein product is CASSPTGQGTQYF.

The chain uses TRBV3-1 (or the pseudogene TRBV3-2) and TRBJ1-2; 8 positions match TRBD1. Trimming cost V 4 bases and J 6 bases; bases outside gene matches: 10. Per the germline V gene, CDR1 is LGHDT and CDR2 is YNNKEL (reference sequence). CDR3 length equals 15 residues. CDR3 sequence: CASSPQPQGADGYTF. CDR3 coding DNA: TGTGCCAGCAGCCCTCAACCCCAGGGGGCGGATGGCTACACCTTC.

This chain joins TRBV25-1 and TRBJ2-1; TRBD1 matches 10 bases. With V trimmed by 3 bases and J by 6 bases, 5 bases remained unmatched. The CDR3 consists of 15 residues. Germline V gives CDR1 MGHDK, CDR2 SYGVNS. The DNA for the CDR3 is TGTGCCAGCAGTGAGGACAGGGGGTATGGCAATGAGCAGTTCTTC. It specifies CASSEDRGYGNEQFF.

The chain employs TRBV5-1 and TRBJ1-3, with 7 bases aligning to TRBD1. Germline V gives CDR1 SGHRS, CDR2 YFSETQ. The CDR3 covers 15 residues. With V trimmed by 4 bases and J by 2 bases, 6 bases remained unmatched. Here the CDR3 reads CASSPETGPGNTIYF. In DNA, the CDR3 is TGCGCCAGCAGCCCAGAGACAGGGCCTGGAAACACCATATATTTT.

The genes are TRBV7-9 and TRBJ1-4; D is possibly TRBD1 (6 bases). CDR3 size: 15 residues. The germline V and J ends were trimmed by 3 bases and 4 bases, with 12 bases remaining between them. Germline CDR1 SEHNR, CDR2 FQNEAQ (reference sequence). CDR3 in amino acids: CASSLTQGGNEKLFF. The CDR3 coding sequence is TGTGCCAGCAGCTTGACACAGGGAGGTAATGAAAAACTGTTTTTT.

The rearrangement joins TRBV7-2 to TRBJ2-1; 11 bases fit TRBD2. The CDR3 loop spans 15 amino acids. From germline, CDR1 is SGHTA and CDR2 FQGNSA. The ends lost 3 bases at V and 7 bases at J; junction bases unmatched: 5. CDR3 region: CASSFTSGSGNEQFF. The CDR3 DNA reads TGTGCCAGCAGCTTCACTAGCGGGAGTGGGAATGAGCAGTTCTTC.

J is TRBJ1-1 and V is TRBV7-2; D unresolved. The CDR3 is made up of 13 amino acids. V was shortened by 1 base and J by 2 bases, with 5 bases between the two germline ends. From germline, CDR1 is SGHTA and CDR2 FQGNSA. The CDR3, as DNA: TGTGCCAGCAGCTTAGTAGGTAACACTGAAGCTTTCTTT. Translating gives CASSLVGNTEAFF.

V and J are TRBV3-1 (or the pseudogene TRBV3-2) and TRBJ1-6, with 8 nucleotides matching TRBD1. Germline values: CDR1 LGHDT, CDR2 YNNKEL (reference sequence). The length of the CDR3 is 17 residues. V was pared by 2 bases and J by 4 bases, with 7 bases of the junction left unmatched. The CDR3 coding sequence is TGTGCCAGCAGCCAAAGACAGGGGTCCTCTTATAATTCACCCCTCCACTTT. Protein: CASSQRQGSSYNSPLHF.

V is TRBV6-6 and J is TRBJ1-3, with a tentative D call TRBD1 (5 bases). Germline loops: CDR1 MNHNY, CDR2 SVGAGI (reference sequence). The CDR3 covers 16 residues. Between the trimmed V and J ends, which lost 6 bases and 2 bases, there was a span of 17 bases. The CDR3 protein is CASSSLIDRTGNTIYF. In DNA form, the CDR3 reads TGTGCCAGCAGCTCCTTGATCGACAGAACTGGAAACACCATATATTTT.

V is TRBV28 and J is TRBJ1-1; possibly TRBD1 for D (5 bases). The CDR3 runs 13 residues. CDR1 and CDR2 from the germline V gene are MDHEN and SYDVKM. V lost 10 bases, J lost 5 bases, and 17 bases lay in between. Here the CDR3 reads CATSGGRGTEAFF. Written as DNA, the CDR3 is TGTGCCACATCCGGGGGAAGAGGGACTGAAGCTTTCTTT. The full variable domain, completed using reference TRBV28 and TRBJ1-1, is DVKVTQSSRYLVKRTGEKVFLECVQDMDHENMFWYRQDPGLGLRLIYFSYDVKMKEKGDIPEGYSVSREKKERFSLILESASTNQTSMYLCATSGGRGTEAFFGQGTRLTVV.

A single count supports this clone. The J gene is TRBJ2-3, the V gene TRBV4-1, with 7 bases lining up with TRBD2. The junction had 9 bases not matched to a gene; V was cut back by 0 bases and J by 0 bases. Germline assignment: CDR1 MGHRA and CDR2 YSYEKL. The CDR3 has 18 amino acids. The CDR3 bases are TGCGCCAGCAGCCAAGAGGAGGGAGGGCCTCGCAGCACAGATACGCAGTATTTT. This codes for CASSQEEGGPRSTDTQYF.

The chain employs TRBV5-4 and TRBJ1-2; 10 nucleotides agree with TRBD1. Germline lookup yields CDR1 SGHNT and CDR2 YYREEE (reference sequence). The trim removed 4 bases at V and 5 bases at J, leaving 11 bases unmatched. The CDR3 spans 16 residues. This CDR3 is CASSHGQGGSGYGYTF. The CDR3 DNA follows: TGTGCCAGCAGCCACGGACAGGGGGGATCGGGTTATGGCTACACCTTC.

In its sample, this clone was seen once. The V and J genes are TRBV19 and TRBJ2-1; D not certain. Germline V gene data show CDR1 as LNHDA and CDR2 as SQIVND (reference sequence). The CDR3 length is 14 residues. Trimming took 8 bases from V and 2 from J, leaving 13 bases between them. CDR3 amino acids: CASVPDPPYNEQFF. In DNA form, the CDR3 reads TGTGCCAGTGTGCCGGACCCACCCTACAATGAGCAGTTCTTC. Full variable domain (remainder filled in from reference TRBV19 and TRBJ2-1): DGGITQSPKYLFRKEGQNVTLSCEQNLNHDAMYWYRQDPGQGLRLIYYSQIVNDFQKGDIAEGYSVSREKKESFPLTVTSAQKNPTAFYLCASVPDPPYNEQFFGPGTRLTVL.

This clone was picked up one time. This chain uses TRBV5-1 with TRBJ1-2; the D is unclear. This CDR3 contains 15 residues. From germline, CDR1 is SGHRS and CDR2 YFSETQ. V was trimmed by 4 bases and J by 0 bases, leaving 13 bases between them. The CDR3 bases are TGCGCCAGCAGCCCGGACGGAACAACTAACTATGGCTACACCTTC. This sequence encodes CASSPDGTTNYGYTF.

This clone was counted between two and nine times. V gene TRBV29-1 combines with J gene TRBJ2-3; perhaps TRBD2 as D (5 bases). This CDR3 has 13 residues. V was pared by 8 bases and J by 0 bases, with 12 bases between. Per the germline V gene, CDR1 is SQVTM and CDR2 is ANQGSEA. CDR3 region: CSSQGGSTDTQYF. The CDR3 DNA is TGCAGCTCACAAGGCGGGAGCACAGATACGCAGTATTTT.